Sequencing of this TCR beta chain was carried out in a study of T cells in Graves' hyperthyroidism and ophthalmopathy. Broader study findings: Blood also showed most of the thyroid clonotypes that were expanded above 0.001.

Patients showing uncontrolled infection, other autoimmune disease, pregnancy or lactation were ineligible. The table lists this clonotype with many counts. Its antigen is still unknown. Researchers amplified the TCR beta CDR3 regions from RNA transcripts. Researchers ran a first-round RT-PCR on the TCR CDR3 using the HTBI primer set. One entry per CDR3 protein, called by TCRdb with MiXCR from the multiplex PCR reads. The sample carries a few hundred thousand distinct CDR3 sequences, less than 25% recorded once. The sequencing input was blood. The TCR was taken from a man younger than 35 with Graves' hyperthyroidism.

In DNA form, the CDR3 reads TGCAGTGCTCGACAGGGGGCGGGTGGCTACACCTTC. It yields the protein CSARQGAGGYTF. The gene calls are TRBV20-1 and TRBJ1-2; TRBD1 aligns across 10 bases. J lost 7 bases, V lost 5 bases, and 4 bases had no gene match. Germline V gene sequence: CDR1 DFQATT, CDR2 SNEGSKA (reference sequence). The CDR3 totals 12 residues.